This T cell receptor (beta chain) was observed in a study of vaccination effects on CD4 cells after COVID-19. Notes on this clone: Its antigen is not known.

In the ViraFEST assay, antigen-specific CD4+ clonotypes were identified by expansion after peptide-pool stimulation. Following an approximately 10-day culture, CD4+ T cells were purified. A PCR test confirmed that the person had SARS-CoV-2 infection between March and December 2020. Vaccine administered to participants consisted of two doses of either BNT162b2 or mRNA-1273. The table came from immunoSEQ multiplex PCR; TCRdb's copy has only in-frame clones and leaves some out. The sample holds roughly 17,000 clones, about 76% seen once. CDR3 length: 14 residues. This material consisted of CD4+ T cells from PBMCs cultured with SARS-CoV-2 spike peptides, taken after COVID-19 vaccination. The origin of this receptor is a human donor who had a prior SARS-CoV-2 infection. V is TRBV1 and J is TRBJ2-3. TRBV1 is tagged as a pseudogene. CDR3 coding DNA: TGCACCAGCACAAGAGTGGCTTTCACAGATACGCAGTATTTT. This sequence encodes CTSTRVAFTDTQYF.